This T cell receptor beta chain emerged from a study of blood T cell repertoires in COVID-19. How the authors handled the data: Researchers report that nucleated cell counts were estimated from reference gene primer amplification. TCRdb's copy holds only in-frame clones and misses some; the assay was immunoSEQ multiplex PCR. The D gene and trimming were derived from the DNA, and the V and J assignments and clone size from that table. The data contain 300,000 to 350,000 clones, under 90% of them singletons. V lost 3 bases, J lost 5 bases, and 14 bases stayed unmatched. Germline CDR1 reads ENHRY; CDR2 reads SYGVKD. The CDR3 has 19 amino acids. The study recruited people aged roughly 18 to 100 years across approximately 23 US areas. Recovery meant two consecutive negative NP/OP PCR tests, professional clearance, or resolved symptoms.

The sample comprised PBMCs or T cells enriched from blood (not recorded which). The chain is built from TRBV10-3 and TRBJ2-1; 12 bases match TRBD2. This sequence originates from a woman in her 30s who had recovered from COVID-19. In nucleotides, the CDR3 is TGTGCCATCAGTGACCCACAAACTAGCGGGAGGTTTACGCACAATGAGCAGTTCTTC. Protein: CAISDPQTSGRFTHNEQFF.